The rows below give T cell receptor beta chains drawn from one sample of a study of molecular identifiers for immune sequencing clone quantification. TCRdb re-called the PCR reads with MiXCR, one entry per CDR3 protein. The profile covers about 320,000 distinct CDR3 sequences, with about a quarter appearing a single time and around 0.7% taken by the ten largest. The sequencing input was naive CD8+ T cells from blood, with Jurkat cell RNA spiked in. These receptors originate from a human donor in good health. Some libraries in this study had Jurkat cell RNA spiked in. Each CDR3 is given with its conserved first and last residue. The D gene is left open where the match is weak. Where a row states a size, it is once, few, many or the class of an expanded clone; other rows omit it.

V gene	D gene	J gene	clone size	CDR3 protein	CDR3 DNA
TRBV11-3	TRBD1	TRBJ2-1	.	CASSRGQFSSDEQFF	TGTGCCAGCAGCCGGGGACAGTTTTCATCGGATGAGCAGTTCTTC
TRBV2	TRBD1	TRBJ2-1	many	CASRVGQGYNEQFF	TGTGCCAGCAGAGTGGGACAGGGGTACAATGAGCAGTTCTTC
TRBV4-1	.	TRBJ2-1	many	CASSQDRVSDNEQFF	TGCGCCAGCAGCCAAGACAGGGTTAGCGACAATGAGCAGTTCTTC
TRBV29-1	.	TRBJ2-7	many	CSVHGDTRIDEQYF	TGCAGCGTTCATGGGGACACCCGGATCGACGAGCAGTACTTC
TRBV28	.	TRBJ1-1	many	CASSLFPRLGAFF	TGTGCCAGCAGTTTATTCCCGCGTCTGGGAGCTTTCTTT
TRBV20-1	.	TRBJ2-3	.	CSARAHLTNGGEGTDTQYF	TGCAGTGCCAGAGCCCACCTAACCAACGGCGGGGAAGGCACAGATACGCAGTATTTT
TRBV28	TRBD2	TRBJ2-7	many	CASSPGLTYEQYF	TGTGCCAGCAGCCCGGGACTAACCTACGAGCAGTACTTC
TRBV9	.	TRBJ2-6	.	CASTSARSQAVSGANVLTF	TGTGCCAGCACCTCGGCCCGTTCACAGGCAGTTTCTGGGGCCAACGTCCTGACTTTC
TRBV13	.	TRBJ1-4	.	CASSLGHGEKLFF	TGTGCCAGCAGCTTAGGACACGGTGAAAAACTGTTTTTT
TRBV29-1	.	TRBJ2-7	few	CSVEDLFREQYF	TGCAGCGTTGAAGATCTCTTTCGCGAGCAGTACTTC
TRBV15	.	TRBJ1-1	few	CATSRDRDEAFF	TGTGCCACCAGCAGAGATCGGGATGAAGCTTTCTTT
TRBV4-1	TRBD2	TRBJ2-7	.	CASSQEASGGPPYEQYF	TGCGCCAGCAGCCAAGAGGCTAGCGGGGGGCCACCCTACGAGCAGTACTTC
TRBV7-9	.	TRBJ1-1	.	CASSPPYANTEAFF	TGTGCCAGCAGCCCTCCTTACGCGAACACTGAAGCTTTCTTT
TRBV9	TRBD2	TRBJ2-7	many	CASSVGPGTSGSSYEQYF	TGTGCCAGCAGCGTAGGCCCCGGGACTAGCGGGAGCTCCTACGAGCAGTACTTC
TRBV6-2/TRBV6-3	TRBD1	TRBJ2-7	.	CASSYGTGVFEQYF	TGTGCCAGCAGTTACGGGACAGGGGTTTTCGAGCAGTACTTC
TRBV5-4	.	TRBJ1-1	few	CASSPQDDQNTEAFF	TGTGCCAGCAGCCCCCAGGACGATCAGAACACTGAAGCTTTCTTT
TRBV6-5	.	TRBJ2-2	few	CASSYGTSPGTGELFF	TGTGCCAGCAGTTACGGGACTTCCCCGGGAACCGGGGAGCTGTTTTTT
TRBV23-1	TRBD2	TRBJ2-2	.	CASIGGAGLNTGELFF	TGCGCCAGTATCGGGGGGGCAGGGCTTAACACCGGGGAGCTGTTTTTT
TRBV28	.	TRBJ2-1	few	CAHSQERSYNEQFF	TGTGCCCACAGCCAGGAACGCTCCTACAATGAGCAGTTCTTC
TRBV12-3/TRBV12-4	.	TRBJ1-4	few	CASSEATNEKLFF	TGTGCCAGCAGTGAGGCAACTAATGAAAAACTGTTTTTT
TRBV4-1	.	TRBJ1-4	.	CASSRGVNEKLFF	TGCGCCAGCAGCCGCGGCGTGAATGAAAAACTGTTTTTT
TRBV24-1	TRBD2	TRBJ2-1	.	CATWTSGGPLASYNEQFF	TGTGCCACCTGGACTAGCGGGGGGCCGCTGGCTTCCTACAATGAGCAGTTCTTC
TRBV27	.	TRBJ2-3	.	CASSLLTRARRGGTDTQYF	TGTGCCAGCAGTTTGCTAACGAGAGCAAGAAGGGGAGGCACAGATACGCAGTATTTT
TRBV12-3/TRBV12-4	.	TRBJ1-1	many	CASSPEAMTPEAFF	TGTGCCAGCAGTCCCGAAGCCATGACACCTGAAGCTTTCTTT
TRBV7-2	.	TRBJ2-3	.	CATTTGGTDTQYF	TGTGCCACGACGACAGGTGGCACAGATACGCAGTATTTT
TRBV13	TRBD2	TRBJ2-1	.	CASSLGLAGGLGKQFF	TGTGCCAGCAGCCTTGGACTAGCGGGGGGGCTAGGTAAGCAGTTCTTC
TRBV24-1	.	TRBJ1-4	many	CATRGTALYNEKLFF	TGTGCCACCAGAGGGACGGCCCTATATAATGAAAAACTGTTTTTT
TRBV20-1	.	TRBJ2-7	many	CSARDQYNSYEQYF	TGCAGTGCTAGAGACCAATACAACTCCTACGAGCAGTACTTC
TRBV9	.	TRBJ2-7	many	CASSVGGTTYEQYF	TGTGCCAGCAGCGTAGGCGGTACTACCTACGAGCAGTACTTC
TRBV4-3	TRBD2	TRBJ2-2	few	CASSQVLAGGLNTGELFF	TGCGCCAGCAGCCAAGTTCTAGCGGGAGGGTTGAACACCGGGGAGCTGTTTTTT
TRBV7-9	TRBD1	TRBJ1-4	.	CASSPPGQGNEKLFF	TGTGCCAGCAGCCCTCCGGGACAGGGTAATGAAAAACTGTTTTTT
TRBV27	TRBD1	TRBJ1-1	many	CASSWTGNTEAFF	TGTGCCAGCAGTTGGACAGGGAACACTGAAGCTTTCTTT
TRBV3-1	.	TRBJ1-4	many	CASSQEASTNEKLFF	TGTGCCAGCAGCCAAGAAGCGTCAACTAATGAAAAACTGTTTTTT
TRBV30	.	TRBJ2-3	many	CAWSPTAFGTDTQYF	TGTGCCTGGAGTCCGACAGCTTTTGGCACAGATACGCAGTATTTT
TRBV4-3	TRBD2	TRBJ2-7	.	CASSQEWLAGSYEQYF	TGCGCCAGCAGCCAAGAATGGCTAGCGGGATCCTACGAGCAGTACTTC
TRBV7-9	TRBD2	TRBJ2-1	.	CASSTSISGTSYNERFF	TGTGCCAGCAGCACGTCCATTAGCGGGACTTCCTACAATGAGCGGTTCTTC
TRBV27	.	TRBJ2-3	few	CASSPRSPSTDTQYF	TGTGCCAGCAGTCCCCGCAGCCCTAGCACAGATACGCAGTATTTT
TRBV6-2/TRBV6-3	.	TRBJ2-7	many	CASSFNVGGYEQYF	TGTGCCAGCAGCTTCAACGTAGGGGGTTACGAGCAGTACTTC
TRBV27	TRBD1	TRBJ2-7	.	CASSSPGQYYYEQYF	TGTGCCAGCAGTTCGCCGGGACAGTATTACTACGAGCAGTACTTC
TRBV4-3	.	TRBJ2-7	.	CASSQQVANEQYF	TGCGCCAGCAGCCAGCAGGTGGCCAACGAGCAGTACTTC
TRBV21-1	.	TRBJ2-7	many	CASSKSSGLAYEQYF	TGTGCCAGCAGCAAGTCTAGCGGGTTGGCCTACGAGCAGTACTTC
TRBV19	TRBD1	TRBJ1-5	.	CASSIDLWTGESNQPQHF	TGTGCCAGTAGTATAGATCTTTGGACAGGGGAAAGCAATCAGCCCCAGCATTTT
TRBV7-9	TRBD1	TRBJ1-1	few	CASSSPGNRGWGTEAFF	TGTGCCAGCAGCTCCCCCGGCAACAGGGGCTGGGGAACTGAAGCTTTCTTT
TRBV9	.	TRBJ1-1	.	CASSVNMNTEAFF	TGTGCCAGCAGCGTCAATATGAACACTGAAGCTTTCTTT
TRBV4-3	.	TRBJ2-2	few	CASSQGAGSWTGELFF	TGCGCCAGCAGCCAAGGGGCGGGTTCTTGGACCGGGGAGCTGTTTTTT
TRBV20-1	TRBD2	TRBJ2-1	.	CSAHSSVAGSSEQFF	TGCAGTGCTCATTCCTCGGTAGCGGGGTCGAGTGAGCAGTTCTTC